This T cell receptor beta chain came from a study of T-cell reconstitution after alpha-beta-depleted transplantation in children. General observations from the study: Some patients' high day-60 TCRbeta diversity was traced to surviving recipient T cells and thymic progenitors. Counts and diversity of T cells one year after transplant came mostly from newly produced T cells. About two months after transplant, alpha-beta T cells reportedly came from several hundred expanded graft clones.

Construction of the TCRbeta library involved unique molecular identifiers. Via MiXCR, TCRdb re-called the PCR reads, giving one row per CDR3 protein. Among some 550,000 distinct CDR3 sequences listed, roughly 23% were seen once. This clonotype was observed at least ten times. Its antigen remains unknown. Unmatched junction bases numbered 13, after V lost 6 bases and J lost 9 bases. The CDR3 runs 15 residues. Germline V lookup: CDR1 MNHEY, CDR2 SVGEGT. The chain employs TRBV6-2 or TRBV6-3 and TRBJ2-2, with TRBD1 identical over 7 bases. Sequencing used PBMCs, mostly from graft donor cells, obtained 360 days after TCRalphabeta/CD19-depleted stem cell transplant. This clonotype originated in a boy less than two years old who had a stem cell transplant for acute myeloid leukemia, so the T cells may come from the graft donor. CDR3 sequence (DNA): TGTGCCAGCAGAAAAGACAGGGTTGCGCGTTGGGAGCTGTTTTTT. Translation: CASRKDRVARWELFF.